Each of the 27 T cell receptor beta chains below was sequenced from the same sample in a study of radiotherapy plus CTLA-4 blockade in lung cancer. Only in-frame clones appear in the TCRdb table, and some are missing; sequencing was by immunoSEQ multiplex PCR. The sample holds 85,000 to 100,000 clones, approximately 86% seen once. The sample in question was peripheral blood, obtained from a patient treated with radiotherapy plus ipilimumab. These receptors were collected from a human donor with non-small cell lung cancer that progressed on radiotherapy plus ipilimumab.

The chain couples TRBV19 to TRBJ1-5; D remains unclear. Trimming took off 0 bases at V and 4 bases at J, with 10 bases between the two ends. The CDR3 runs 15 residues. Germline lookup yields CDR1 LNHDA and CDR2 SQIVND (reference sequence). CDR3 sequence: CASSIDEVTNQPQHF. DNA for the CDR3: TGTGCCAGTAGTATAGACGAGGTAACTAATCAGCCCCAGCATTTT.

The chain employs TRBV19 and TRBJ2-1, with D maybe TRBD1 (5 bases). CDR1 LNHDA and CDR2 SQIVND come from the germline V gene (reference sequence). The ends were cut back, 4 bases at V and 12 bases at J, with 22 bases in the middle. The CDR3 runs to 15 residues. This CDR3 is CASSTRWGSAMSQFF. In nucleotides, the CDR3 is TGTGCCAGTAGTACCCGGTGGGGCAGCGCAATGTCGCAGTTCTTC.

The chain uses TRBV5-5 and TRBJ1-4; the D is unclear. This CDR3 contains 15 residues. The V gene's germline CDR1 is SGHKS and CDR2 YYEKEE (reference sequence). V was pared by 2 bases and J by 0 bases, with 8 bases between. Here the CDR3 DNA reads TGTGCCAGCAGCTTATGGTATCCAACTAATGAAAAACTGTTTTTT. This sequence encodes CASSLWYPTNEKLFF.

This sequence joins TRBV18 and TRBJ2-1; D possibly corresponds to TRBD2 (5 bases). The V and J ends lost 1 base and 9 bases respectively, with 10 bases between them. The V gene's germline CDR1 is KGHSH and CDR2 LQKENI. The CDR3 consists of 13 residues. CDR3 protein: CASSPRFEGEQFF. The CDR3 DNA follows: TGTGCCAGCTCACCACGGTTCGAGGGTGAGCAGTTCTTC.

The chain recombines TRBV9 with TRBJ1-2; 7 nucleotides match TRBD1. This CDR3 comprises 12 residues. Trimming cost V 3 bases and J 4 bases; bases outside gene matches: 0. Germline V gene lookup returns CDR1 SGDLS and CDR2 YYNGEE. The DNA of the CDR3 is TGTGCCAGCAGCGGGGACAGCTATGGCTACACCTTC. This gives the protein CASSGDSYGYTF.

The CDR3 DNA follows: TGTGCCAGCGACCTTGGGCGGTTGCTAGCGGGAGGGAATGAGCAGTTCTTC. Its translation: CASDLGRLLAGGNEQFF. The V gene is TRBV18, the J gene TRBJ2-1; 12 positions match TRBD2. The V gene's germline CDR1 is KGHSH and CDR2 LQKENI. The V segment lost 8 bases and the J segment 7 bases; nucleotides outside the gene matches: 15. The CDR3 extends over 17 amino acids.

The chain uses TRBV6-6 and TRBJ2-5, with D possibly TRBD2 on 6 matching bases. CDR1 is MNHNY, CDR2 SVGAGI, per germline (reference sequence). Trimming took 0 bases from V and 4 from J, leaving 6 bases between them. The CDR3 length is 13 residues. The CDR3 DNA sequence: TGTGCCAGCAGTTACTCGCGGGGAGAGACCCAGTACTTC. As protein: CASSYSRGETQYF.

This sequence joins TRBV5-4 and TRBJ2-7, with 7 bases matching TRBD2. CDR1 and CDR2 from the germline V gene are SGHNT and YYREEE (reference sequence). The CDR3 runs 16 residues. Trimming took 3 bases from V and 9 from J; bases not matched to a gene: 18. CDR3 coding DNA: TGTGCCAGCAGCTCGGGAGGCGTAGCGGGTATGGCTAGGCAGTACTTC. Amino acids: CASSSGGVAGMARQYF.

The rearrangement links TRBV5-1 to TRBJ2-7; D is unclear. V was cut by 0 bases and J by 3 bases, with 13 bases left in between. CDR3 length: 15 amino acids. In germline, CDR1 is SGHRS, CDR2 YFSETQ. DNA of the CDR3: TGCGCCAGCAGCTTGGCCCTTAACAGCTACTACGAGCAGTACTTC. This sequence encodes CASSLALNSYYEQYF.

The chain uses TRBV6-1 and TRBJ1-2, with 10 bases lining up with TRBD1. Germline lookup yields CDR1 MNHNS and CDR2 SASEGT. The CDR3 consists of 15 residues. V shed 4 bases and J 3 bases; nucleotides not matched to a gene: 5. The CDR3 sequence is CASSVRGTGDYGYTF. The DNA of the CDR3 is TGTGCCAGCAGTGTAAGAGGGACAGGGGACTATGGCTACACCTTC.

DNA for the CDR3: TGTGCCAGCAGCTTGTCGTTCGCTGAAAAACTGTTTTTT. Translation gives CASSLSFAEKLFF. This chain uses TRBV5-4 with TRBJ1-4; D remains unclear. This CDR3 has 13 amino acids. CDR1 and CDR2 (germline): SGHNT, YYREEE (reference sequence). Trimming cost V 1 base and J 7 bases, with 8 bases left between them.

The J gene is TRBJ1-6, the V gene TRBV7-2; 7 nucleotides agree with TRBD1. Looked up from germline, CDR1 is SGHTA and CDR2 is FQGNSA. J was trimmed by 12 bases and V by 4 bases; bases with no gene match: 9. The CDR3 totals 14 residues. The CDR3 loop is CASSSLSGGIPLHF. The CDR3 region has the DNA TGTGCCAGCAGCTCTCTCTCAGGGGGAATACCCCTCCACTTT. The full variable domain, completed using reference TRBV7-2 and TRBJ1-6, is GAGVSQSPSNKVTEKGKDVELRCDPISGHTALYWYRQSLGQGLEFLIYFQGNSAPDKSGLPSDRFSAERTGGSVSTLTIQRTQQEDSAVYLCASSSLSGGIPLHFGNGTRLTVT.

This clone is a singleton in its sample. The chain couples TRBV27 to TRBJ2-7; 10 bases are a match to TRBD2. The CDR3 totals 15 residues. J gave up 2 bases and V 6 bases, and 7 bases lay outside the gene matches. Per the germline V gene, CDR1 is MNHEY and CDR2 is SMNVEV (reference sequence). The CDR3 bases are TGTGCCAGCAGGCCGGGACTAGCGATAACCTACGAGCAGTACTTC. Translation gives CASRPGLAITYEQYF.

CDR3 nucleotide sequence: TGTGCCAGCAGCCCGGGACTAGCAGACTACAATGAGCAGTTCTTC. The encoded protein is CASSPGLADYNEQFF. The rearrangement links TRBV5-4 to TRBJ2-1; TRBD2 matches 9 bases. Germline CDR1 SGHNT, CDR2 YYREEE (reference sequence). The CDR3 is 15 residues long. V was pared by 4 bases and J by 3 bases, with 5 bases of the junction left unmatched.

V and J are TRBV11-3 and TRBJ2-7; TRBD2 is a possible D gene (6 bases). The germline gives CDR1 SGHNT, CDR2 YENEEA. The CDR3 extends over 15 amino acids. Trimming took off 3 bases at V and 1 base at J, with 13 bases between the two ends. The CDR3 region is CASSLSRGASYEQYF. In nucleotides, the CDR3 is TGTGCCAGCAGCTTGTCCCGCGGGGCATCCTACGAGCAGTACTTC.

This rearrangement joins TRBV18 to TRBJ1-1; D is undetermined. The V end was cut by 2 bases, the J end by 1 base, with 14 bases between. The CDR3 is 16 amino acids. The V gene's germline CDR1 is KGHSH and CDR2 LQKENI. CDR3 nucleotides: TGTGCCAGCTCACCAAGTTGGAACAGCCAGAACACTGAAGCTTTCTTT. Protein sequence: CASSPSWNSQNTEAFF.

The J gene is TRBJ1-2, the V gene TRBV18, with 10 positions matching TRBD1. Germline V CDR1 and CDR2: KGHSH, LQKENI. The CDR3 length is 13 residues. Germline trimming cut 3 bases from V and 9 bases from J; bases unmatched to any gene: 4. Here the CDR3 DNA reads TGTGCCAGCTCACCGGGACAGGGGTACAGCTACACCTTC. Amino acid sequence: CASSPGQGYSYTF.

CDR3 protein: CASSQNSQINSPLHF. The CDR3 bases are TGTGCCAGCTCACAAAATAGCCAAATTAATTCACCCCTCCACTTT. The chain uses TRBV18 and TRBJ1-6; D remains ambiguous. There are 15 residues in the CDR3. The ends were cut back, 4 bases at V and 6 bases at J, with 13 bases in the middle. The germline V gene encodes CDR1 KGHSH and CDR2 LQKENI.

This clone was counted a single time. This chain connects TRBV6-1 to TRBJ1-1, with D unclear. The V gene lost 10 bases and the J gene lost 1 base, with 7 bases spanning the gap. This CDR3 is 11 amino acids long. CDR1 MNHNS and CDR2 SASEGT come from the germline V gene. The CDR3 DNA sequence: TGTGCCACCTCAGCGAACACTGAAGCTTTCTTT. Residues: CATSANTEAFF.

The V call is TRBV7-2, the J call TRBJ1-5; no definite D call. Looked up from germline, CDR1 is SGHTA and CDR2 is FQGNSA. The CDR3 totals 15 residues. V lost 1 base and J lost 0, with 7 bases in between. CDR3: CASSLVMYSNQPQHF. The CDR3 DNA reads TGTGCCAGCAGCTTAGTTATGTATAGCAATCAGCCCCAGCATTTT.

The CDR3 spells CASSLKGHGEKLFF. The CDR3 coding sequence is TGCGCCAGCAGCTTGAAGGGACATGGGGAAAAACTGTTTTTT. The rearrangement joins TRBV5-1 to TRBJ1-4; tentative D call: TRBD1 (6 bases). Germline CDR1 SGHRS, CDR2 YFSETQ. The CDR3 has 14 residues. Trimming cost V 1 base and J 8 bases, with 12 bases left between them. Combining the CDR3 with reference TRBV5-1 and TRBJ1-4 gives the whole variable domain KAGVTQTPRYLIKTRGQQVTLSCSPISGHRSVSWYQQTPGQGLQFLFEYFSETQRNKGNFPGRFSGRQFSNSRSEMNVSTLELGDSALYLCASSLKGHGEKLFFGSGTQLSVL.

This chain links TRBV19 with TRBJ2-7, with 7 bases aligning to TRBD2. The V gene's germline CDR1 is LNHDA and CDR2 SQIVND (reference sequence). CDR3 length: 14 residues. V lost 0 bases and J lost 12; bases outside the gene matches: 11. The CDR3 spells CASSIDFAGTTWYF. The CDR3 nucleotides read TGTGCCAGTAGTATAGATTTTGCAGGGACTACGTGGTACTTC.

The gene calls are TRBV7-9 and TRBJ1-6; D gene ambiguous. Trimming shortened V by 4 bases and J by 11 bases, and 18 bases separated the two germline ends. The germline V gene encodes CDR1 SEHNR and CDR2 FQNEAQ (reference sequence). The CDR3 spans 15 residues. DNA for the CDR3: TGTGCCAGCAGCTCTTACCCCGCCTACACCACACCCCTCCACTTT. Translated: CASSSYPAYTTPLHF.

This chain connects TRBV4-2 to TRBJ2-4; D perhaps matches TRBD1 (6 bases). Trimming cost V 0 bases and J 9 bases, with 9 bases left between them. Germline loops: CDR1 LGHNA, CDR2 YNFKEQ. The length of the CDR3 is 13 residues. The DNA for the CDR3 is TGTGCCAGCAGCCAAGATCAGGGGAGCATTCAGTACTTC. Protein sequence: CASSQDQGSIQYF.

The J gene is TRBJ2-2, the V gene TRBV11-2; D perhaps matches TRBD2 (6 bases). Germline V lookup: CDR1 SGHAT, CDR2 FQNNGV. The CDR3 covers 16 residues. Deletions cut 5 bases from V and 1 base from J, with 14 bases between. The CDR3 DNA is TGTGCCAGCAGCGCCACGGGACTCTGGAACACCGGGGAGCTGTTTTTT. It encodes CASSATGLWNTGELFF.

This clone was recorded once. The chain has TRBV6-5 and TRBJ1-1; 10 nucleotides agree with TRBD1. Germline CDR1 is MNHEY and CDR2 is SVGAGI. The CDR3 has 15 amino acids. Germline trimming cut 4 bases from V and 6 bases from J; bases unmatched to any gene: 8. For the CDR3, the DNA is TGTGCCAGCAGTTCGGCCGCGACAGGGGGCTCTGAAGCTTTCTTT. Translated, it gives CASSSAATGGSEAFF.

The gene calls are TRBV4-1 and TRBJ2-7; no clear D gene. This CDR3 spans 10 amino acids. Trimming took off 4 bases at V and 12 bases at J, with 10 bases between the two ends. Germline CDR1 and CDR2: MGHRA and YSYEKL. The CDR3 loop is CASSPTDGYF. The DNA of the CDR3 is TGCGCCAGCAGCCCTACCGACGGGTACTTC.